The next 30 T cell receptor beta chains were all read from a single sample in a study of graft-versus-host responses after intestinal transplantation. Data came from immunoSEQ multiplex PCR; TCRdb stores just in-frame clones and leaves some out. The sample gives about 39,000 clones, about 96% of which show up once; more than 0.2% is in the top ten. Their recognized antigens are unknown. This sample comprised unstimulated CD8+ T cells sorted from spleen or lymph node cells, obtained before transplant. Receptors were obtained from a human donor who was the organ donor for an intestinal transplant.

The V and J genes are TRBV4-1 and TRBJ2-3; maybe TRBD1 (6 bases). Germline CDR1 and CDR2: MGHRA and YSYEKL. The CDR3 sequence is 15 residues long. V dropped 1 base and J dropped 0 bases, with 8 bases sitting between them. CDR3 in DNA: TGCGCCAGCAGCCAAGGACAGGTTAGCACAGATACGCAGTATTTT. Its protein is CASSQGQVSTDTQYF.

The chain is built from TRBV30 and TRBJ2-3; 8 bases are a match to TRBD1. This CDR3 region has 14 residues. V dropped 2 bases and J dropped 3; count of bases not matched to a gene: 4. The germline gives CDR1 GTSNPN, CDR2 SVGIG (reference sequence). DNA for the CDR3: TGTGCCTGGAGTACAGGACAGGGAACAGATACGCAGTATTTT. This gives the protein CAWSTGQGTDTQYF.

The genes are TRBV5-1 and TRBJ2-4, with 10 bases fitting TRBD2. This CDR3 has 19 residues. Trimming removed 0 bases from V and 0 bases from J; junction bases left unmatched: 9. CDR1 SGHRS and CDR2 YFSETQ come from the germline V gene. The CDR3 region is CASSLELVAGGVAKNIQYF. The DNA of the CDR3 is TGCGCCAGCAGCTTGGAGTTGGTAGCGGGGGGAGTAGCCAAAAACATTCAGTACTTC.

This chain links TRBV14 with TRBJ1-2, with D hard to call. CDR1 is SGHDN and CDR2 is FVKESK in the germline V gene. Trimming removed 1 base at V and 14 bases at J, with 14 bases between. This CDR3 region has 12 residues. Here the CDR3 reads CASSQGSADKTF. The CDR3, as DNA: TGTGCCAGCAGCCAAGGCTCAGCCGATAAAACCTTC.

The genes are TRBV13 and TRBJ2-1; 7 bases fit TRBD2. CDR1 and CDR2 from the germline V gene are PRHDT and FYEKMQ (reference sequence). The J segment lost 0 bases and the V segment lost 0 bases, leaving 11 bases of the junction unmatched. The CDR3 contains 19 residues. The CDR3 DNA sequence: TGTGCCAGCAGCTTAGGGGTTGGTAGCGGGTCCCTCTCCTACAATGAGCAGTTCTTC. It specifies CASSLGVGSGSLSYNEQFF. The variable domain in full, with the rest retrieved from reference TRBV13 and TRBJ2-1, is AAGVIQSPRHLIKEKRETATLKCYPIPRHDTVYWYQQGPGQDPQFLISFYEKMQSDKGSIPDRFSAQQFSDYHSELNMSSLELGDSALYFCASSLGVGSGSLSYNEQFFGPGTRLTVL.

The genes are TRBV23-1 and TRBJ2-3; tentative D call: TRBD2 (6 bases). Being an ORF, TRBV23-1 has a function that is uncertain. This CDR3 has 21 residues. V was trimmed by 4 bases and J by 2 bases, leaving 31 bases between them. DNA of the CDR3: TGCGCCAGCAGTCGGCAGGAGGGGCAGTCGGTACGAGGCTTTAACACAGATACGCAGTATTTT. Protein product: CASSRQEGQSVRGFNTDTQYF.

This rearrangement joins TRBV4-2 to TRBJ1-1; D call uncertain. V was shortened by 2 bases and J by 6 bases, with 13 bases between the two germline ends. The CDR3 runs to 14 residues. Germline V lookup: CDR1 LGHNA, CDR2 YNFKEQ. The CDR3 region is CASSQPLRGAEAFF. CDR3 nucleotide sequence: TGTGCCAGCAGCCAACCTTTACGGGGTGCTGAAGCTTTCTTT.

This clone was recorded once. The genes are TRBV6-5 and TRBJ2-1; D unclear. Trimming left V 0 bases short and J 6 bases short, with 9 bases between. Per germline, CDR1 MNHEY and CDR2 SVGAGI. This CDR3 comprises 14 residues. CDR3 sequence reads: CASSYSTASNEQFF. The CDR3 DNA reads as TGTGCCAGCAGTTACTCGACGGCTAGCAATGAGCAGTTCTTC.

This chain uses TRBV7-9 with TRBJ2-1; 12 nucleotides align to TRBD1. The CDR3 totals 17 residues. The V gene end was trimmed by 1 base and the J gene end by 7 bases; junction bases not matched to a gene: 8. Germline V gene sequence: CDR1 SEHNR, CDR2 FQNEAQ (reference sequence). The CDR3 DNA follows: TGTGCCAGCAGCTTAGTTTTGGGACAGGGGGCGAGGAATGAGCAGTTCTTC. It yields the protein CASSLVLGQGARNEQFF.

The V gene is TRBV9, the J gene TRBJ2-7, with a weak D call TRBD2 (6 bases). This CDR3 is built from 14 residues. The germline gives CDR1 SGDLS, CDR2 YYNGEE. The V and J ends lost 4 bases and 6 bases respectively, with 17 bases between them. The CDR3 reads CASSPRRGPFEQYF. The DNA of the CDR3 is TGTGCCAGCAGCCCGCGGAGGGGTCCTTTCGAGCAGTACTTC. Full variable domain (remainder filled in from reference TRBV9 and TRBJ2-7): DSGVTQTPKHLITATGQRVTLRCSPRSGDLSVYWYQQSLDQGLQFLIQYYNGEERAKGNILERFSAQQFPDLHSELNLSSLELGDSALYFCASSPRRGPFEQYFGPGTRLTVT.

The rearrangement links TRBV6-5 to TRBJ2-3; the D call may be TRBD1 or TRBD2 (6 bases each). The length of the CDR3 is 13 residues. V was pared by 6 bases and J by 10 bases, with 17 bases between. The germline gives CDR1 MNHEY, CDR2 SVGAGI. CDR3 amino acids: CASRAESRGAQYF. CDR3 sequence (DNA): TGTGCCAGCAGAGCTGAGTCTAGGGGGGCGCAGTATTTT.

The rearrangement uses TRBV7-2 and TRBJ2-7; 13 bases match TRBD2. Losses at the gene ends were 3 bases for V and 6 bases for J; bases not matched to a gene: 2. This CDR3 spans 14 amino acids. Germline V lookup: CDR1 SGHTA, CDR2 FQGNSA. CDR3 in amino acids: CASSFGLAGVEQYF. In nucleotides, the CDR3 is TGTGCCAGCAGCTTCGGACTAGCGGGGGTCGAGCAGTACTTC. The whole variable domain, remainder taken from reference TRBV7-2 and TRBJ2-7, is GAGVSQSPSNKVTEKGKDVELRCDPISGHTALYWYRQSLGQGLEFLIYFQGNSAPDKSGLPSDRFSAERTGGSVSTLTIQRTQQEDSAVYLCASSFGLAGVEQYFGPGTRLTVT.

This chain uses TRBV28 with TRBJ1-2; D is uncertain. Germline V gene lookup returns CDR1 MDHEN and CDR2 SYDVKM. The V end was cut by 3 bases, the J end by 6 bases, with 14 bases between. The CDR3 length is 14 residues. This CDR3 reads CASSFEGGRHGYTF. Written as DNA, the CDR3 is TGTGCCAGCAGTTTCGAGGGAGGGAGGCATGGCTACACCTTC.

The chain is built from TRBV27 and TRBJ2-2; 9 bases are a match to TRBD1. The CDR3 sequence is 14 residues long. Germline V CDR1 and CDR2: MNHEY, SMNVEV (reference sequence). V lost 4 bases, J lost 3 bases, and 0 bases stayed unmatched. The CDR3 nucleotides read TGTGCCAGCAGTTGGACAGGGGACACCGGGGAGCTGTTTTTT. This encodes CASSWTGDTGELFF.

The chain uses TRBV6-5 and TRBJ2-7; TRBD1 matches 7 bases. There are 15 residues in the CDR3. Losses at the gene ends were 6 bases for V and 3 bases for J; bases not matched to a gene: 11. Per the germline V gene, CDR1 is MNHEY and CDR2 is SVGAGI. The DNA for the CDR3 is TGTGCCAGCAGACGAACCACAGGGGCGGGCTACGAGCAGTACTTC. Translating gives CASRRTTGAGYEQYF.

This clone was found a few times. V gene TRBV27 combines with J gene TRBJ1-3; 7 bases fit TRBD1. The CDR3 spans 16 residues. CDR1 and CDR2 from the germline V gene are MNHEY and SMNVEV (reference sequence). Unmatched junction bases numbered 5, after V lost 3 bases and J lost 0 bases. CDR3 nucleotide sequence: TGTGCCAGCAGTTTGTCGGGACAGAACTCTGGAAACACCATATATTTT. It yields the protein CASSLSGQNSGNTIYF.

This sequence joins TRBV7-9 and TRBJ2-2; no clear D gene. In germline, CDR1 is SEHNR, CDR2 FQNEAQ (reference sequence). The CDR3 extends over 14 amino acids. V was clipped by 8 bases and J by 7 bases, with 17 bases between them. The CDR3 DNA sequence: TGTGCCAGCGGCACAGCCGAGTTGGACGGGGAGCTGTTTTTT. It encodes CASGTAELDGELFF.

The chain employs TRBV2 and TRBJ2-2; 8 nucleotides line up with TRBD1. The J segment lost 6 bases and the V segment lost 7 bases, leaving 10 bases of the junction unmatched. CDR1 is SNHLY, CDR2 FYNNEI, per germline. This CDR3 is 15 amino acids long. CDR3 sequence: CASNTGTGIAGELFF. The CDR3 DNA reads TGTGCCAGCAACACCGGGACAGGTATCGCCGGGGAGCTGTTTTTT.

This clone was observed once. This sequence joins TRBV27 and TRBJ1-1, with 10 nucleotides matching TRBD1. The length of the CDR3 is 15 residues. From germline, CDR1 is MNHEY and CDR2 SMNVEV (reference sequence). With V trimmed by 5 bases and J by 0 bases, 3 bases remained unmatched. DNA of the CDR3: TGTGCCAGCAGTACGGACAGGGGGATGAACACTGAAGCTTTCTTT. This gives the protein CASSTDRGMNTEAFF.

The chain links TRBV6-5 to TRBJ1-5; no definite D call. Germline CDR1 and CDR2: MNHEY and SVGAGI. V gave up 4 bases and J gave up 4 bases, with 11 bases separating them. The CDR3 spans 14 residues. This chain's CDR3 is CASSSLSPNQPQHF. DNA for the CDR3: TGTGCCAGCAGTTCCCTATCCCCGAATCAGCCCCAGCATTTT.

Only one count was recorded for this clone. The chain employs TRBV12-2 and TRBJ2-1; the table names TRBD2, a call not compared with the DNA. TRBV12-2 is marked as a pseudogene. CDR3 length equals 17 residues. This CDR3 is CASRYSGLAGRNNEQFF. Here the CDR3 DNA reads TGTGCAAGTCGCTACTCGGGACTAGCGGGGAGGAACAATGAGCAGTTCTTC.

The chain combines TRBV4-3 with TRBJ2-3; 13 bases are shared with TRBD2. This CDR3 has 16 residues. J gave up 5 bases and V 4 bases, and 6 bases lay outside the gene matches. CDR1 is LGHNA, CDR2 YSLEER, per germline. CDR3 bases: TGCGCCAGCAGCCCGGGGACTAGCGGGGAGATAGATACGCAGTATTTT. Translation gives CASSPGTSGEIDTQYF.

The V call is TRBV5-6, the J call TRBJ1-2; no firm D call. This CDR3 spans 14 amino acids. Germline CDR1 SGHDT, CDR2 YYEEEE. V shed 1 base and J shed 4 bases, with 11 bases lying between them. The CDR3 nucleotides are TGTGCCAGCAGCTTGTTTAAGGTACCCTATGGCTACACCTTC. Translated, it gives CASSLFKVPYGYTF.

The chain couples TRBV11-3 to TRBJ2-1, with a possible D match to TRBD2 (5 bases). The CDR3 contains 12 residues. V was pared by 5 bases and J by 6 bases, with 8 bases between. The germline V gene encodes CDR1 SGHNT and CDR2 YENEEA. CDR3 residues: CASSPSGNEQFF. The CDR3, as DNA: TGTGCCAGCAGCCCAAGCGGCAATGAGCAGTTCTTC.

The genes are TRBV6-1 and TRBJ2-1; D gene unclear. Germline V CDR1 and CDR2: MNHNS, SASEGT. The CDR3 length is 11 residues. Deletions cut 7 bases from V and 4 bases from J, with 5 bases between. CDR3 sequence: CASMDYNEQFF. The DNA for the CDR3 is TGTGCCAGCATGGATTACAATGAGCAGTTCTTC.

The V gene is TRBV4-3, the J gene TRBJ1-2; D is ambiguous. Germline values: CDR1 LGHNA, CDR2 YSLEER. The CDR3 loop spans 12 amino acids. The V end lost 1 base, the J end lost 7 bases, and 7 bases lay between the germline ends. The CDR3 here is CASSQASSGYTF. As DNA, the CDR3 is TGCGCCAGCAGCCAAGCCTCTTCTGGCTACACCTTC.

The chain has TRBV10-1 and TRBJ2-7, with D unresolved. Deletions cut 0 bases from V and 4 bases from J, with 13 bases between. Per the germline V gene, CDR1 is WNHNN and CDR2 is SYGVQD (reference sequence). This CDR3 has 15 residues. CDR3 loop: CASSESLGRRYEQYF. In nucleotides, the CDR3 is TGCGCCAGCAGTGAGTCGCTGGGTAGAAGGTACGAGCAGTACTTC.

The gene calls are TRBV20-1 and TRBJ1-2; weak D call: TRBD1 (6 bases). The CDR3 has 11 amino acids. V lost 6 bases and J lost 10, with 15 bases in between. CDR1 and CDR2 from the germline V gene are DFQATT and SNEGSKA (reference sequence). The CDR3 DNA sequence: TGCAGTGCGTCGAGGGGGGGTCTCTACACCTTC. As protein: CSASRGGLYTF.

The gene calls are TRBV5-4 and TRBJ1-5, with D tentatively TRBD1 (6 bases). V lost 4 bases to trimming and J lost 0 bases, with 17 bases between them. The CDR3 totals 17 residues. From germline, CDR1 is SGHNT and CDR2 YYREEE (reference sequence). CDR3 DNA: TGTGCCAGCAGCCCCACAGGGATTGAAAATAGCAATCAGCCCCAGCATTTT. This sequence encodes CASSPTGIENSNQPQHF.

This chain connects TRBV7-9 to TRBJ2-1; 11 bases match TRBD2. The germline CDR1 and CDR2 sequences are SEHNR and FQNEAQ (reference sequence). The CDR3 is 15 residues long. V shed 5 bases and J 4 bases; nucleotides not matched to a gene: 4. The CDR3 DNA is TGTGCCAGCAGCCTCCGGACTAGCGGGTACAATGAGCAGTTCTTC. Translating gives CASSLRTSGYNEQFF.